The 13 T cell receptor beta chains reported below all come from one sample, sequenced in a study of shared clonotypes between healthy human individuals. CD45RO-negative, CCR7-positively selected cells formed the naive CD8 fraction, excluding terminally differentiated effector memory CD45RA+ cells. Sequencing was performed with immunoSEQ multiplex PCR; in TCRdb, only in-frame clones are kept and a portion is missing. The sample shows about 2.1 million clones, roughly 91% of them seen only once. The source material was naive CD8+ T cells from PBMCs. These receptors originate from a man between 18 and 29 years old in good health. Some clones in this sample may be carry-over from other donors' samples.

CDR3 region: CASSLRQGALNTEAFF. Written as DNA, the CDR3 is TGTGCCAGCAGTCTCCGACAGGGGGCCCTGAACACTGAAGCTTTCTTT. This chain joins TRBV27 and TRBJ1-1; TRBD1 matches 10 bases. Per the germline V gene, CDR1 is MNHEY and CDR2 is SMNVEV (reference sequence). Losses at the gene ends were 5 bases for V and 0 bases for J; bases not matched to a gene: 6. CDR3 length: 16 residues.

This clone has only a few counts. The chain uses TRBV7-9 and TRBJ2-3; D perhaps matches TRBD2 (7 bases). Germline loops: CDR1 SEHNR, CDR2 FQNEAQ (reference sequence). The CDR3 is 13 amino acids. The germline V and J ends were trimmed by 5 bases and 9 bases, with 15 bases remaining between them. CDR3 protein: CASSTYGGGTQYF. CDR3 in DNA: TGTGCCAGCAGCACCTACGGCGGGGGCACGCAGTATTTT.

The chain combines TRBV7-9 with TRBJ2-1; 9 bases are a match to TRBD2. Germline V gene lookup returns CDR1 SEHNR and CDR2 FQNEAQ (reference sequence). This CDR3 is 16 amino acids long. V shed 5 bases, J shed 4 bases, and the junction held 9 bases outside the gene matches. CDR3 DNA sequence: TGTGCCAGCAGCCTCCCCGTCCTAGCGGGGTACAATGAGCAGTTCTTC. Amino acid sequence: CASSLPVLAGYNEQFF. Supplemented by reference TRBV7-9 and TRBJ2-1, the full variable domain reads DTGVSQNPRHKITKRGQNVTFRCDPISEHNRLYWYRQTLGQGPEFLTYFQNEAQLEKSRLLSDRFSAERPKGSFSTLEIQRTEQGDSAMYLCASSLPVLAGYNEQFFGPGTRLTVL.

This clone appeared once. The V and J genes are TRBV28 and TRBJ2-5; weak D call: TRBD1 (5 bases). The CDR3 covers 17 residues. V lost 5 bases, J lost 4 bases, and 23 bases lay in between. CDR1 is MDHEN, CDR2 SYDVKM, per germline. CDR3 sequence: CASSPSRQPENRETQYF. The CDR3 bases are TGTGCCAGCAGTCCCTCCCGACAGCCAGAAAACAGAGAGACCCAGTACTTC.

Only a few counts were recorded for this clone. The rearrangement uses TRBV4-1 and TRBJ1-1; TRBD1 is a possible D gene (5 bases). Trimming took 3 bases from V and 2 from J, leaving 13 bases between them. The germline V gene encodes CDR1 MGHRA and CDR2 YSYEKL. The CDR3 extends over 15 amino acids. This chain's CDR3 is CASSHQSGINTEAFF. The CDR3 nucleotides are TGCGCCAGCAGCCACCAGTCAGGGATCAACACTGAAGCTTTCTTT.

The chain combines TRBV21-1 with TRBJ2-7; the table's D call of TRBD2 was not tested on the DNA. TRBV21-1 corresponds to a pseudogene. The CDR3 runs 18 residues. The CDR3 is CASSKTVTLAGPVYEQYF. The CDR3 nucleotides are TGTGCCAGCAGCAAGACAGTAACTCTAGCGGGACCGGTCTACGAGCAGTACTTC.

A single count supports this clone. The chain uses TRBV13 and TRBJ2-7; 7 nucleotides agree with TRBD2. The V gene's germline CDR1 is PRHDT and CDR2 FYEKMQ (reference sequence). The length of the CDR3 is 14 residues. J lost 2 bases, V lost 8 bases, and 9 bases had no gene match. This CDR3 reads CASRSGEGAYEQYF. DNA of the CDR3: TGTGCCAGCCGAAGCGGGGAGGGTGCCTACGAGCAGTACTTC.

The chain couples TRBV28 to TRBJ2-1, with D possibly TRBD2 on 5 matching bases. This CDR3 has 14 residues. V was pared by 1 base and J by 3 bases, with 7 bases between. Per the germline V gene, CDR1 is MDHEN and CDR2 is SYDVKM. This CDR3 reads CASSLYRDYNEQFF. The CDR3 DNA is TGTGCCAGCAGTTTATACCGGGACTACAATGAGCAGTTCTTC.

The table lists this clone with a count of one. Different DNA sequences within this sample yield the same CDR3. V gene TRBV4-1 combines with J gene TRBJ2-7; D remains unclear. Trimming stripped 1 base from V and 0 bases from J, with 7 bases between. CDR3 size: 14 residues. Germline V gene lookup returns CDR1 MGHRA and CDR2 YSYEKL. CDR3 loop: CASSQVQSSYEQYF. In nucleotides, the CDR3 is TGCGCCAGCAGCCAAGTCCAGAGCTCCTACGAGCAGTACTTC.

The rearrangement uses TRBV5-8 and TRBJ1-2, with a possible D match to TRBD1 (5 bases). Trimming stripped 0 bases from V and 8 bases from J, with 17 bases between. This CDR3 region has 15 residues. Germline-derived CDR1 and CDR2 are SGHTS and YDEGEE. CDR3 region: CASSLVGRAPRGYTF. Here the CDR3 DNA reads TGTGCCAGCAGCTTGGTGGGCAGGGCCCCCAGGGGCTACACCTTC.

The rearrangement uses TRBV19 and TRBJ1-5, with D unresolved. Trimming removed 3 bases from V and 5 bases from J, with 11 bases in between. CDR1 LNHDA and CDR2 SQIVND come from the germline V gene (reference sequence). The CDR3 is 14 residues long. In nucleotides, the CDR3 is TGTGCCAGTAGTATTGCGTCTAGGTATCAGCCCCAGCATTTT. It is translated as CASSIASRYQPQHF.

The chain uses TRBV9 and TRBJ1-2; D remains ambiguous. The germline V gene encodes CDR1 SGDLS and CDR2 YYNGEE. This CDR3 region has 14 residues. Trimming shortened V by 2 bases and J by 6 bases, and 14 bases separated the two germline ends. CDR3 DNA sequence: TGTGCCAGCAGCGTTTTACCGGTGGAAGATGGCTACACCTTC. Protein product: CASSVLPVEDGYTF.

CDR3 coding DNA: TGTGCCAGCAGTTTACGGGACAGGGGTAGCACAGATACGCAGTATTTT. It is translated as CASSLRDRGSTDTQYF. The rearrangement joins TRBV28 to TRBJ2-3, with 10 bases fitting TRBD1. This CDR3 has 16 amino acids. Unmatched junction bases numbered 2, after V lost 2 bases and J lost 0 bases. The V gene's germline CDR1 is MDHEN and CDR2 SYDVKM.